This T cell receptor (beta chain) was captured by sequencing in a study of Ad26.COV2.S vaccination and SARS-CoV-2 variants. The assay was immunoSEQ multiplex PCR, and TCRdb's table has in-frame clones only and misses some. This table holds about 350,000 clones, 88% found once. The germline V gene has CDR1 SGHDN and CDR2 FVKESK. Trimming removed 0 bases from V and 6 bases from J, with 6 bases in between. This CDR3 has 13 amino acids. There are a few counts of this clone. Treatment reported: about 20 received Ad26.COV2.S at low or high dose, single or two shots; several received placebo; per-sample allocation not given. Each sample was drawn 63 days after the first injection (of vaccine or placebo). Immunization relied on an Ad26 vector, which expressed Wuhan-strain SARS-CoV-2 spike.

This rearrangement joins TRBV14 to TRBJ1-5, with unresolved D. Material: peripheral blood, obtained in a trial of Ad26.COV2.S vaccine versus placebo. This TCR derives from a person aged 18-65 years who received the Ad26.COV2.S COVID-19 vaccine or a placebo. CDR3 sequence: CASSQEMGQPQHF. The CDR3 bases are TGTGCCAGCAGCCAAGAAATGGGTCAGCCCCAGCATTTT.